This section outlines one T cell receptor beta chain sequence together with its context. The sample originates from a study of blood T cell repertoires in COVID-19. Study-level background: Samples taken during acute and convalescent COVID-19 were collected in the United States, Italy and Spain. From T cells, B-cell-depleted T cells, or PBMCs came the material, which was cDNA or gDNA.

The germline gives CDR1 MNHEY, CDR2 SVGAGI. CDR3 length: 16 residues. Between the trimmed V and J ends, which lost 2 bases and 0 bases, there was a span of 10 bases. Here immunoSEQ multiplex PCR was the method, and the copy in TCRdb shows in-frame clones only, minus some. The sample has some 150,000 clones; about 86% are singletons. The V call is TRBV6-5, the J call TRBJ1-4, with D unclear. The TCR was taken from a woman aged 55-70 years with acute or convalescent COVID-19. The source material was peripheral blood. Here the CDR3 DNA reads TGTGCCAGCAGTTACGACTCCGGGTCAACTAATGAAAAACTGTTTTTT. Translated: CASSYDSGSTNEKLFF.